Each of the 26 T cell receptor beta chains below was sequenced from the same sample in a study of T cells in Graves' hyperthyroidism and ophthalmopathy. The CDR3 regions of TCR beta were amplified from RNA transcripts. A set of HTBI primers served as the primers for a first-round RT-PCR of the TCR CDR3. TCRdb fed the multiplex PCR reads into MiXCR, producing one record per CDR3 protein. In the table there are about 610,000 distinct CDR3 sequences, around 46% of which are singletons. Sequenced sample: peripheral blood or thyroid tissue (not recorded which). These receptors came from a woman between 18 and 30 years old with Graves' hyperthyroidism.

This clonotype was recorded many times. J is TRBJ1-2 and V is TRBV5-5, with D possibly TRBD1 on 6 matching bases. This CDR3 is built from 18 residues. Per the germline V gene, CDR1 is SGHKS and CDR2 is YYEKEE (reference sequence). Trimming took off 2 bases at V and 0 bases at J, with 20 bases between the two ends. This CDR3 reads CASSFLDSEGIPNYGYTF. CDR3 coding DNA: TGTGCCAGCAGCTTCCTGGACAGCGAGGGGATACCTAACTATGGCTACACCTTC. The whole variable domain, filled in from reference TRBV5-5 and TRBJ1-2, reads DAGVTQSPTHLIKTRGQQVTLRCSPISGHKSVSWYQQVLGQGPQFIFQYYEKEERGRGNFPDRFSARQFPNYSSELNVNALLLGDSALYLCASSFLDSEGIPNYGYTFGSGTRLTVV.

The CDR3 nucleotides are TGTGCCAGCAGCTTATGGACAGGGAGCCCTGGCTACACCTTC. Residues: CASSLWTGSPGYTF. V gene TRBV7-9 combines with J gene TRBJ1-2; 8 positions agree with TRBD1. Trimming cost V 2 bases and J 7 bases; bases outside gene matches: 6. There are 14 residues in the CDR3. The germline V gene encodes CDR1 SEHNR and CDR2 FQNEAQ (reference sequence).

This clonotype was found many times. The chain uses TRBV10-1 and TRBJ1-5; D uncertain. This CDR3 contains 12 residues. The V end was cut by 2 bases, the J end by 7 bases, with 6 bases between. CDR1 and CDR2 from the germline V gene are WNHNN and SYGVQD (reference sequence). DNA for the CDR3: TGCGCCAGCAGTGAGGGACGCCAGCCCCAGCATTTT. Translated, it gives CASSEGRQPQHF.

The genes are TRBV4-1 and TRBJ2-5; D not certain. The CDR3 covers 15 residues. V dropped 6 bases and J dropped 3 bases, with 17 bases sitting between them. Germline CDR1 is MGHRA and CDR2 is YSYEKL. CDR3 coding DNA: TGCGCCAGCAGTAAAATCCCTGGTTCCAAAGAGACCCAGTACTTC. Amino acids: CASSKIPGSKETQYF.

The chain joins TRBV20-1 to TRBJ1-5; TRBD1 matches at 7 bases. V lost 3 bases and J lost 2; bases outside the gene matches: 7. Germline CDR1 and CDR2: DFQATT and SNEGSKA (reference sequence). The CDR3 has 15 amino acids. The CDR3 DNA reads TGCAGTGCTAGGCAGGGACAGACACGCAATCAGCCCCAGCATTTT. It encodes CSARQGQTRNQPQHF.

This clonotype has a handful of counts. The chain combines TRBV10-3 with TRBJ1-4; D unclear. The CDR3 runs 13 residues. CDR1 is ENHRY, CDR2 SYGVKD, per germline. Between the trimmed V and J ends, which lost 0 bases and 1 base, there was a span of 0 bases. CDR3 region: CAISESTNEKLFF. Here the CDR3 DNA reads TGTGCCATCAGTGAGTCAACTAATGAAAAACTGTTTTTT.

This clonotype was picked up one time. The CDR3 here is CASSSAGGPIGELFF. CDR3 nucleotides: TGTGCCAGCAGTTCAGCGGGAGGGCCTATCGGGGAGCTGTTTTTT. The chain employs TRBV12-3 or TRBV12-4 and TRBJ2-2; TRBD2 aligns across 10 bases. V shed 4 bases and J 7 bases; nucleotides not matched to a gene: 6. This CDR3 region has 15 residues.

The CDR3 region has the DNA TGTGCCAGCAAGGGACAGGGAAGCTACGAGCAGTACTTC. It codes for CASKGQGSYEQYF. The chain couples TRBV6-5 to TRBJ2-7; 9 bases map to TRBD1. This CDR3 has 13 amino acids. CDR1 is MNHEY and CDR2 is SVGAGI in the germline V gene. The J segment lost 3 bases and the V segment lost 7 bases, leaving 4 bases of the junction unmatched.

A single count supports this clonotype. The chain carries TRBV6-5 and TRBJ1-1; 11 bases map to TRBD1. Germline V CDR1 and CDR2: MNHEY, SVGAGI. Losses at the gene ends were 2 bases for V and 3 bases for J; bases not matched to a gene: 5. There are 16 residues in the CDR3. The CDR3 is CASSYIRTGGDTEAFF. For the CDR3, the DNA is TGTGCCAGCAGTTACATCCGGACAGGGGGCGACACTGAAGCTTTCTTT.

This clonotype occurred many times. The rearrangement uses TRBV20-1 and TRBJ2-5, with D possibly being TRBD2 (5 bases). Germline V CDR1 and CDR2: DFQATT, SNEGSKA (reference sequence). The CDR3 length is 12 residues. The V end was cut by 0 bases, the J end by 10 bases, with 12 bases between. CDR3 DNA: TGCAGTGCTAGAGATCTTTCGACTATCCAGTACTTC. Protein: CSARDLSTIQYF.

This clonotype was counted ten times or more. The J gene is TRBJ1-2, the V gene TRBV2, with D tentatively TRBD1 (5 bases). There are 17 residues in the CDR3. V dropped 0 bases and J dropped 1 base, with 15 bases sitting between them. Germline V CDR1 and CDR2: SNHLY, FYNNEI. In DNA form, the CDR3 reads TGTGCCAGCAGTGAAGCCGGGTCGGGGACGGTTAACTATGGCTACACCTTC. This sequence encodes CASSEAGSGTVNYGYTF.

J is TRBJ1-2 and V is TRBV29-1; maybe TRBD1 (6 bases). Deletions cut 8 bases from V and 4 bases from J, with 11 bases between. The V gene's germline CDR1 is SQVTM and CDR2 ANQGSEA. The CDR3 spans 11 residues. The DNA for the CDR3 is TGCAGCACCCCGGACAGCTATGGCTACACCTTC. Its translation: CSTPDSYGYTF. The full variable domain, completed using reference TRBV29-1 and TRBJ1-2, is SAVISQKPSRDICQRGTSLTIQCQVDSQVTMMFWYRQQPGQSLTLIATANQGSEATYESGFVIDKFPISRPNLTFSTLTVSNMSPEDSSIYLCSTPDSYGYTFGSGTRLTVV.

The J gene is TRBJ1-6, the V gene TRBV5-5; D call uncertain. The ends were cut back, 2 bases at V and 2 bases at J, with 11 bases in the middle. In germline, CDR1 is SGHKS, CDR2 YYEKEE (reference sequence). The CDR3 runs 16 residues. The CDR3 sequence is CASSFTGVAYNSPLHF. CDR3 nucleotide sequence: TGTGCCAGCAGCTTTACTGGGGTTGCCTATAATTCACCCCTCCACTTT.

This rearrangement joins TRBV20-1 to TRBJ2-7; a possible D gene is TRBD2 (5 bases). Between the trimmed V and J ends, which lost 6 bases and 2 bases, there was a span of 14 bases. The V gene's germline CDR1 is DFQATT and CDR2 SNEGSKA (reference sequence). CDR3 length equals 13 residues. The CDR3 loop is CSATSRGPYEQYF. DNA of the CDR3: TGCAGTGCCACTAGTCGGGGTCCCTACGAGCAGTACTTC.

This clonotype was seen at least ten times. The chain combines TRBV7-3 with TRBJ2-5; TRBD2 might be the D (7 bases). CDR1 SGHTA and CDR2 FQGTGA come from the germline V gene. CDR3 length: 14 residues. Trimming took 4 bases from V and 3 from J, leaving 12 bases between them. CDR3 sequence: CASSSKGGEETQYF. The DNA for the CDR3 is TGTGCCAGCAGCTCGAAAGGGGGGGAAGAGACCCAGTACTTC.

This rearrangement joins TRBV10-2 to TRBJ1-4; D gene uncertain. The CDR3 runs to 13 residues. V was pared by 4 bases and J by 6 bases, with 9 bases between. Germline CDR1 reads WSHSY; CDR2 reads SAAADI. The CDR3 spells CASSVQEDEKLFF. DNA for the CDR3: TGCGCCAGCAGTGTGCAGGAGGATGAAAAACTGTTTTTT.

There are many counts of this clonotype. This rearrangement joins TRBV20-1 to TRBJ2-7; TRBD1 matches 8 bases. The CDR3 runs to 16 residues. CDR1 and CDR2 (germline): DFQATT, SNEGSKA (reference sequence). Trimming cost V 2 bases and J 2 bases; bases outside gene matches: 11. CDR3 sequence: CSARWGHGQGTYEQYF. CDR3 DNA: TGCAGTGCTAGATGGGGACACGGACAGGGTACCTACGAGCAGTACTTC.

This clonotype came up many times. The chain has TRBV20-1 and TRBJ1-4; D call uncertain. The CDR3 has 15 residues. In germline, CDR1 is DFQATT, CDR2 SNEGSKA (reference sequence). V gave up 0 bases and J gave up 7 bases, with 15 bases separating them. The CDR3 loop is CSARDRTIALEKLFF. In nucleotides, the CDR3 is TGCAGTGCTAGAGATAGAACCATAGCCCTTGAAAAACTGTTTTTT.

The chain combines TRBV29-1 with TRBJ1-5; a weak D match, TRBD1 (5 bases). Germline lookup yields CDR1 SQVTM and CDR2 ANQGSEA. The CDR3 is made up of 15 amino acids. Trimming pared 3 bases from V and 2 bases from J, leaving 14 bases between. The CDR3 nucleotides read TGCAGCGTTGATGGCGGGGGAGATGGCAATCAGCCCCAGCATTTT. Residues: CSVDGGGDGNQPQHF.

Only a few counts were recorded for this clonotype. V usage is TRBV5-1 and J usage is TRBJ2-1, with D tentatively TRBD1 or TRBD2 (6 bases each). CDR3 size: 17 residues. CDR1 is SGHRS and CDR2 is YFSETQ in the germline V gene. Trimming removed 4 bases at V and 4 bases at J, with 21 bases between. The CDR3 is CASSKGGMMAAYNEQFF. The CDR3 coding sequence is TGCGCCAGCAGCAAGGGGGGTATGATGGCGGCTTACAATGAGCAGTTCTTC.

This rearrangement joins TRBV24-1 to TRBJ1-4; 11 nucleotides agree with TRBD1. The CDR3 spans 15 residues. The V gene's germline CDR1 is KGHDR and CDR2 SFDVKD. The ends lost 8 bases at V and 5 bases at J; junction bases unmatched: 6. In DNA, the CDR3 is TGTGCCACCATGGGGACAGGGGGGTACAATGAAAAACTGTTTTTT. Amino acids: CATMGTGGYNEKLFF.

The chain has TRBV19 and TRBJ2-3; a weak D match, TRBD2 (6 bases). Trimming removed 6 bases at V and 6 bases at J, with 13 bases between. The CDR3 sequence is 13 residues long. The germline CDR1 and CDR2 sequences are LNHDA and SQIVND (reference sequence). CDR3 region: CASSRGLLDTQYF. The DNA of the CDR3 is TGTGCCAGTAGCCGCGGACTATTGGATACGCAGTATTTT.

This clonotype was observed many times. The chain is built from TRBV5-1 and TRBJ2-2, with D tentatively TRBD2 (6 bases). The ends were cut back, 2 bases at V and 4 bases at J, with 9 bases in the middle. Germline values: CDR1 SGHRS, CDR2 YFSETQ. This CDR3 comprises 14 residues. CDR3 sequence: CASSLWEATGELFF. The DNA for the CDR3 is TGCGCCAGCAGCTTATGGGAGGCCACCGGGGAGCTGTTTTTT.

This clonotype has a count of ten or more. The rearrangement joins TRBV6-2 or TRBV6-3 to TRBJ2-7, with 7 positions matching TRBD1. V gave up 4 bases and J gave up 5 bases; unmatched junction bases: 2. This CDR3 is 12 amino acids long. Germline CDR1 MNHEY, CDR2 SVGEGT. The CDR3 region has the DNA TGTGCCAGCAGTTCGACAGGGAACGAGCAGTACTTC. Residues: CASSSTGNEQYF.

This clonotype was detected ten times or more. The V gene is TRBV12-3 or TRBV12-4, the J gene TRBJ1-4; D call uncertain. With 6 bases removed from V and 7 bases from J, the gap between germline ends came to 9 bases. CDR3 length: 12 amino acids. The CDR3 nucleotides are TGTGCCAGCAGCCAGGAGGCTGAAAAACTGTTTTTT. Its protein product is CASSQEAEKLFF.

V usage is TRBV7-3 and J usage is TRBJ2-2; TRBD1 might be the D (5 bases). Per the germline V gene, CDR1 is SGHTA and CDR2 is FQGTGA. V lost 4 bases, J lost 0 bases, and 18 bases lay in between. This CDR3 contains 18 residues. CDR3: CASSSLLWGPSNTGELFF. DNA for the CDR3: TGTGCCAGCAGCTCCCTCCTTTGGGGCCCGTCGAACACCGGGGAGCTGTTTTTT.